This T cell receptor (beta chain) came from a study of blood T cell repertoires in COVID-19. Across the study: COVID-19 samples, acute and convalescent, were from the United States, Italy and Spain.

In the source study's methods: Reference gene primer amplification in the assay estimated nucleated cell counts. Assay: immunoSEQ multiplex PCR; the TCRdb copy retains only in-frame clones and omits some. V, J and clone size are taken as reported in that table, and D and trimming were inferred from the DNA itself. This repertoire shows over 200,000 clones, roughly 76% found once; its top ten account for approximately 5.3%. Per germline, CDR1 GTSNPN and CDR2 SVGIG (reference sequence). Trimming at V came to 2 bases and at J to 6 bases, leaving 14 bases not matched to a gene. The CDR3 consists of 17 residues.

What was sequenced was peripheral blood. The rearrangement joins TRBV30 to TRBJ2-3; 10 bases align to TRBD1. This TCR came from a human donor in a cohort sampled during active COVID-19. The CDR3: CAWSPLTGGAFLDTQYF. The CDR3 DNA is TGTGCCTGGAGTCCACTGACAGGGGGCGCGTTCTTGGATACGCAGTATTTT.